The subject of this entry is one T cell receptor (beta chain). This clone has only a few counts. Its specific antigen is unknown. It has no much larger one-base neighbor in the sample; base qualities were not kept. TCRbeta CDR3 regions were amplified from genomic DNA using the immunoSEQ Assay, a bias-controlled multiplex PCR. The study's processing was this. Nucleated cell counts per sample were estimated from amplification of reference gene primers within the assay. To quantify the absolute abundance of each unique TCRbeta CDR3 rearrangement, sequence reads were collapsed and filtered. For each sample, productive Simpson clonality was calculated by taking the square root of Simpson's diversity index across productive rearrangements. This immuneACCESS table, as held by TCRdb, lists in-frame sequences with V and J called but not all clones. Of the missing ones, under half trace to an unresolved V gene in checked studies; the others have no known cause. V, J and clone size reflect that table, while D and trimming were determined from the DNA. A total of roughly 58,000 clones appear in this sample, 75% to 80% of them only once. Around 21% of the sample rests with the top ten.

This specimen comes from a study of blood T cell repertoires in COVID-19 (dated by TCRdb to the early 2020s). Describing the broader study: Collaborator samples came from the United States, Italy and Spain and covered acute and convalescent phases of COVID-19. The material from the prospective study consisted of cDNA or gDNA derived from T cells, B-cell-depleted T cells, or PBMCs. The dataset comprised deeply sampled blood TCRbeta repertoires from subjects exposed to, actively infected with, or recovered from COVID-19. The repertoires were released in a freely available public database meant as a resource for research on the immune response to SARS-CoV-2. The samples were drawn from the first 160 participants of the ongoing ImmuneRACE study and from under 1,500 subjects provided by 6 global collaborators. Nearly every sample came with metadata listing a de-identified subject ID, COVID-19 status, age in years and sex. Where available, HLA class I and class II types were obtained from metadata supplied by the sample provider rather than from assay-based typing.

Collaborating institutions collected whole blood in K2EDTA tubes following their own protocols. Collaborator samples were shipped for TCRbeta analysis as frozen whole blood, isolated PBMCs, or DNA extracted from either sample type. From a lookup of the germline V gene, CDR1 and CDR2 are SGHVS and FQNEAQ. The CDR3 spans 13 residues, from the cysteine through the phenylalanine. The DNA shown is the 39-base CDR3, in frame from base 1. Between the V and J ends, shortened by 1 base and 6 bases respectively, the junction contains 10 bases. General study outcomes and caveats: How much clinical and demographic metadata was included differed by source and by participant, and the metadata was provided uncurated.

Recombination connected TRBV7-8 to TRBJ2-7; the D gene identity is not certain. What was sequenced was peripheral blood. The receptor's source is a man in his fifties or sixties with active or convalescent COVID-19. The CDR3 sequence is CASSLVRLGEQYF. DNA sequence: TGTGCCAGCAGCTTAGTCAGGCTGGGCGAGCAGTACTTC.